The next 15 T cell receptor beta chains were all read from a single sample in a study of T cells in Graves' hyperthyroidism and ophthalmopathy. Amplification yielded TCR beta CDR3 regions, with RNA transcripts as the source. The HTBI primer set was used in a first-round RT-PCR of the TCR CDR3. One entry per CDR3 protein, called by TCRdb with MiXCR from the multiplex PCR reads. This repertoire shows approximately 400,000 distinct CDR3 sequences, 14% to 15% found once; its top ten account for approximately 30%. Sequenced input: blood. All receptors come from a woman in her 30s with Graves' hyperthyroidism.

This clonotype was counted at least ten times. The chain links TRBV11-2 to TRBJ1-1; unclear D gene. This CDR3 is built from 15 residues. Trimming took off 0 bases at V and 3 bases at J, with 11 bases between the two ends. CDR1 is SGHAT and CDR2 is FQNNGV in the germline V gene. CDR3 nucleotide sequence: TGTGCCAGCAGCTTAGATCCCAGCAGCTACACTGAAGCTTTCTTT. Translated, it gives CASSLDPSSYTEAFF.

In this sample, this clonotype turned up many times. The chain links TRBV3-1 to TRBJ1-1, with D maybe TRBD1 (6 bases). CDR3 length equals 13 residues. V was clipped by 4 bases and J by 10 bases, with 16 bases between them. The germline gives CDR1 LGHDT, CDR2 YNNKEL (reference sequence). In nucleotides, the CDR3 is TGTGCCAGCAGCCTTCAGAGGGGGGGATCAGCTTTCTTT. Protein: CASSLQRGGSAFF.

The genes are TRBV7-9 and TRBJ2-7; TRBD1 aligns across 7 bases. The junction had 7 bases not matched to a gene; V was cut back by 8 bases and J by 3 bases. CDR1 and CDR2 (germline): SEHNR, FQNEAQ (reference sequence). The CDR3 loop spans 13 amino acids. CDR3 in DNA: TGTGCCAGCGGAACAGGGGTTCGCTACGAGCAGTACTTC. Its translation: CASGTGVRYEQYF.

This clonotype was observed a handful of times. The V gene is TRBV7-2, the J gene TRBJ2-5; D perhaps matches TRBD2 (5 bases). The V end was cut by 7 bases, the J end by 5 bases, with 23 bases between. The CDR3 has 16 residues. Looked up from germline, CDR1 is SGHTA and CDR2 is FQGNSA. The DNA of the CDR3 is TGTGCCAGCAAGATCGGTCGAAGAGGGCCGTCGGAGACCCAGTACTTC. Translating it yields CASKIGRRGPSETQYF.

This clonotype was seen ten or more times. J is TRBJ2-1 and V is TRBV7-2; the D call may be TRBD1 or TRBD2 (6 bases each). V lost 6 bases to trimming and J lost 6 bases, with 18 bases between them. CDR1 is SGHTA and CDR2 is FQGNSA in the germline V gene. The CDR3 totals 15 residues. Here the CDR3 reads CASSPRGTTGNEQFF. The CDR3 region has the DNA TGTGCCAGCAGTCCACGCGGGACAACCGGCAATGAGCAGTTCTTC.

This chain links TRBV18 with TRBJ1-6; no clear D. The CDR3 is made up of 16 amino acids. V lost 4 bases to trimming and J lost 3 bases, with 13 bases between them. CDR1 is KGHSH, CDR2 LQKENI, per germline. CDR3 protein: CASSLYQAGYNSPLHF. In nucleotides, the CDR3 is TGTGCCAGCTCACTGTACCAGGCGGGCTATAATTCACCCCTCCACTTT.

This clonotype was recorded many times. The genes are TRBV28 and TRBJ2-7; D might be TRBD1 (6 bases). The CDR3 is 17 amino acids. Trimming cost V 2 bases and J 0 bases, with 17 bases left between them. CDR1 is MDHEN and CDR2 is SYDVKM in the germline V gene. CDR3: CASSLALGARFSYEQYF. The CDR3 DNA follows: TGTGCCAGCAGTTTAGCATTGGGGGCGAGATTCTCCTACGAGCAGTACTTC.

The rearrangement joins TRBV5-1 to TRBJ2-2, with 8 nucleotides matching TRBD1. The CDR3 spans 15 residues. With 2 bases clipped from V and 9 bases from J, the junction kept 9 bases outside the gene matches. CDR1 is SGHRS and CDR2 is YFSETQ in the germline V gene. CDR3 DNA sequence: TGCGCCAGCAGCTTAGGACAGGGCGTCCACCGGGAGCTGTTTTTT. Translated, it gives CASSLGQGVHRELFF.

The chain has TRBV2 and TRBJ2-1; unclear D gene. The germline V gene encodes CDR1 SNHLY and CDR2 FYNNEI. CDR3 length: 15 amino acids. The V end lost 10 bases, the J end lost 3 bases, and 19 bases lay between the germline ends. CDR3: CATKPSGGNYNEQFF. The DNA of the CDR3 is TGTGCCACCAAACCTAGTGGCGGAAACTACAATGAGCAGTTCTTC.

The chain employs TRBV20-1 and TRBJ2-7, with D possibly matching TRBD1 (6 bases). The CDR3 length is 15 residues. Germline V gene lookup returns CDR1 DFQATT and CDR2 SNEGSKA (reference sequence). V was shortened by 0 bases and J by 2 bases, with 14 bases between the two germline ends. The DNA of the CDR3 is TGCAGTGCTAGAGATACGGAACAGGGCCCCTACGAGCAGTACTTC. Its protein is CSARDTEQGPYEQYF.

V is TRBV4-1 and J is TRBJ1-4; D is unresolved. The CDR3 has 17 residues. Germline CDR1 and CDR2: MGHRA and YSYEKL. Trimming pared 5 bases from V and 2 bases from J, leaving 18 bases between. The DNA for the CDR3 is TGCGCCAGCAGCGAATACTCTGGAAGGTCTACTAATGAAAAACTGTTTTTT. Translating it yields CASSEYSGRSTNEKLFF.

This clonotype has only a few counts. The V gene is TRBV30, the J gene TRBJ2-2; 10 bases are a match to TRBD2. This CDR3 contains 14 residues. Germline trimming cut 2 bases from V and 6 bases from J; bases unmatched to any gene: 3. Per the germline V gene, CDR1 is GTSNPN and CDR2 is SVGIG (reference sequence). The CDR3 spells CAWSSAGGPGELFF. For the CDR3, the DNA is TGTGCCTGGAGTTCAGCGGGAGGGCCCGGGGAGCTGTTTTTT.

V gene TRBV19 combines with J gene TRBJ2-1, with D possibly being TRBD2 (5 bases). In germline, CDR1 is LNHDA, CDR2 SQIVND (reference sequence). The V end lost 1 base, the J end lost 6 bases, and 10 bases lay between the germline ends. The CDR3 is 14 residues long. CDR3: CASSIGLAGNEQFF. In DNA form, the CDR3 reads TGTGCCAGTAGTATAGGGCTGGCGGGCAATGAGCAGTTCTTC. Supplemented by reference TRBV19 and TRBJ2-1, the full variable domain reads DGGITQSPKYLFRKEGQNVTLSCEQNLNHDAMYWYRQDPGQGLRLIYYSQIVNDFQKGDIAEGYSVSREKKESFPLTVTSAQKNPTAFYLCASSIGLAGNEQFFGPGTRLTVL.

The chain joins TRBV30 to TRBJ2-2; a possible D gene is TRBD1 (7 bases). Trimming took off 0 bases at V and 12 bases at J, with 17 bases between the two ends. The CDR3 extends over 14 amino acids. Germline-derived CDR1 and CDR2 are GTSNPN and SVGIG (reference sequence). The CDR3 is CAWSVRASGGQLFF. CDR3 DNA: TGTGCCTGGAGTGTCCGGGCCTCAGGGGGGCAGCTGTTTTTT.

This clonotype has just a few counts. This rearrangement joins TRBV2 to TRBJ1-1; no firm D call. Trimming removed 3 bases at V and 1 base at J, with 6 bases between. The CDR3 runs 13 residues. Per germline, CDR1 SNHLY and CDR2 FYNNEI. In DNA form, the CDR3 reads TGTGCCAGCAGTGATTCCGGGAACACTGAAGCTTTCTTT. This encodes CASSDSGNTEAFF.